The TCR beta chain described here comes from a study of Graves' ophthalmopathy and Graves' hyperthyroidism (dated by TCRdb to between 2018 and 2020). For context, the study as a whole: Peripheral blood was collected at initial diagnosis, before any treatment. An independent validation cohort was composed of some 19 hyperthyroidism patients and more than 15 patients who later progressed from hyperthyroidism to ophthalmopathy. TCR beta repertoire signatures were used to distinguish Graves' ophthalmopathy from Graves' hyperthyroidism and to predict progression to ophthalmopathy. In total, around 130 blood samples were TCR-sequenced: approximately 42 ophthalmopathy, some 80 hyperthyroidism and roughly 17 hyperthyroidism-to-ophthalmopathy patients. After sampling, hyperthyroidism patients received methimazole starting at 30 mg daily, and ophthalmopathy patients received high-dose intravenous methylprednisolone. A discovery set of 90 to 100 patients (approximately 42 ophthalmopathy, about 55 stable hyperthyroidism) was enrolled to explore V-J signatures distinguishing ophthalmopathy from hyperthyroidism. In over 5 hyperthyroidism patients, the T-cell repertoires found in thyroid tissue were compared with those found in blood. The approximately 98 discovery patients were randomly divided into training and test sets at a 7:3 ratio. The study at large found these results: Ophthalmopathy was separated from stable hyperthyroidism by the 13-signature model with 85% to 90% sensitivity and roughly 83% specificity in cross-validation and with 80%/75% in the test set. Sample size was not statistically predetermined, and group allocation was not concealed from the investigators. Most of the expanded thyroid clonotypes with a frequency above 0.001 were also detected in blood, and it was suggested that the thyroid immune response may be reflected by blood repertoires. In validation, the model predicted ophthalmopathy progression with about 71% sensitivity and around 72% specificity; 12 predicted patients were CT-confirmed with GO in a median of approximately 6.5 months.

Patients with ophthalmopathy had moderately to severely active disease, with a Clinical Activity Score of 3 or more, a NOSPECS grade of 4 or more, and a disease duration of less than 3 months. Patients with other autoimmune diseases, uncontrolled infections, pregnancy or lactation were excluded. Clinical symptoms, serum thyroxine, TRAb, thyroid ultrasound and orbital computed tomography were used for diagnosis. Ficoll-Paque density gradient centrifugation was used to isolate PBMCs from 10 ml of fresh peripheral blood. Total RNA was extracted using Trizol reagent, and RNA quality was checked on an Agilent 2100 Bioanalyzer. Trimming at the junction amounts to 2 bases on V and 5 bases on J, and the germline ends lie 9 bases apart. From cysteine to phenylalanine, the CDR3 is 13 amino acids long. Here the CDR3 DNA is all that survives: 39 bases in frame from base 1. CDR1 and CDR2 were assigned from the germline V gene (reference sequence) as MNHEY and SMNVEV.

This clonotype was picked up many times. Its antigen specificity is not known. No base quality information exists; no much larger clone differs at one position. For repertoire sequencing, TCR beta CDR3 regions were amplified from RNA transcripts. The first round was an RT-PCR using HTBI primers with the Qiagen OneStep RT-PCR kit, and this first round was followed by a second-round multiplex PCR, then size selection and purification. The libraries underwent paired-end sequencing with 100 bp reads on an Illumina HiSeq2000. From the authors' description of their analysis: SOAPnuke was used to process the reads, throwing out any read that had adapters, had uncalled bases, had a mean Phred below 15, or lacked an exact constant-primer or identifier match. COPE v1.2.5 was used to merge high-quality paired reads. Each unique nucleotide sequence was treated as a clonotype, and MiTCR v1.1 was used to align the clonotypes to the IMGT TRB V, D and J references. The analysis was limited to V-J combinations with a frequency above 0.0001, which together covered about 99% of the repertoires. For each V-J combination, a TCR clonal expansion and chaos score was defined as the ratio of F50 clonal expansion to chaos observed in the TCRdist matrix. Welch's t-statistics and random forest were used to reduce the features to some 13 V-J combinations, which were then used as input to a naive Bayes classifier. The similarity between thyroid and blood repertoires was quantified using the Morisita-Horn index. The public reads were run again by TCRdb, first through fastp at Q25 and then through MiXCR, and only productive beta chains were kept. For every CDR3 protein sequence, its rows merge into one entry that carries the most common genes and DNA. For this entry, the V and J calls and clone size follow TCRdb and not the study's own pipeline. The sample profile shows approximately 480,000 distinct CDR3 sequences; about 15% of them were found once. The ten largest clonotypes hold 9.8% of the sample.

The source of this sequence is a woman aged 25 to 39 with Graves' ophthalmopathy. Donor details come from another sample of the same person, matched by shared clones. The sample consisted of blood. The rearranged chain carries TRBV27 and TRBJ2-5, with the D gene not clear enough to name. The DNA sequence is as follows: TGTGCCAGCAGTTTAGTCCACGGGGAGACCCAGTACTTC. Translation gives CASSLVHGETQYF.